A single T cell receptor beta chain is shown here with its context. The antigen remains unidentified. CDR1 LGHNA and CDR2 YSLEER come from the germline V gene. V was pared by 0 bases and J by 7 bases, with 6 bases between. This CDR3 is 12 amino acids long. This sample is part of a study of T cell responses to AZD1222 COVID-19 vaccine. The overall study: Whether given at about 4 or about 12 weeks, second doses were pooled.

Libraries were prepared by immunoSEQ multiplex PCR; TCRdb keeps only in-frame clonotypes and omits some of them. The sample holds roughly 100,000 clones, 84% seen once. Findings of the study overall: Recipients of AZD1222 seropositive at baseline numbered only 6 or 7. Possibly, clonal diversity was underestimated; donors were largely white British and included more females.

The clonotype was recovered from an adult in good health. The sequencing used peripheral blood, collected on day 0 of AZD1222 vaccination. The chain couples TRBV4-3 to TRBJ2-5, with a weak D call TRBD2 (6 bases). The CDR3 DNA reads TGCGCCAGCAGCCAAGACGGGGGGACCCAGTACTTC. Protein sequence: CASSQDGGTQYF.